Listed here is a single T cell receptor (beta chain). The repertoire was sequenced with immunoSEQ multiplex PCR; TCRdb's copy has only in-frame clones and lacks some. The table shows 55,000 to 65,000 clones, with 70% to 80% occurring only once. V lost 1 base, J lost 2 bases, and 5 bases stayed unmatched. From germline, CDR1 is MNHEY and CDR2 SMNVEV (reference sequence). The CDR3 sequence is 16 residues long. The data stem from a study of blood T cell repertoires in COVID-19. Study details: The United States, Italy and Spain were the sources of the acute and convalescent COVID-19 samples.

Sequencing was carried out using peripheral blood. The chain combines TRBV27 with TRBJ2-1; 7 bases map to TRBD2. This receptor was identified in a man aged 60 to 75 with acute or convalescent COVID-19. The CDR3 region has the DNA TGTGCCAGCAGTTTATTTGGGGGGGTGACCTACAATGAGCAGTTCTTC. Amino acid sequence: CASSLFGGVTYNEQFF.